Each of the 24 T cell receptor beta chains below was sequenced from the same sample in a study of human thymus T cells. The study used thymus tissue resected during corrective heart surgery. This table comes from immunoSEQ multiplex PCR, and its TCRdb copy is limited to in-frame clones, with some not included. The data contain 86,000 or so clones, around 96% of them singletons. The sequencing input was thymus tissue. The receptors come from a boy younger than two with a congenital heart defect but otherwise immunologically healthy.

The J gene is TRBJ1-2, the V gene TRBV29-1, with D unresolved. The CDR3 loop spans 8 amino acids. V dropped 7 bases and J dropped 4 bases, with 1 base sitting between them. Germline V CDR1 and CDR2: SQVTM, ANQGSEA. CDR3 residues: CSAYGYTF. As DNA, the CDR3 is TGCAGCGCCTATGGCTACACCTTC.

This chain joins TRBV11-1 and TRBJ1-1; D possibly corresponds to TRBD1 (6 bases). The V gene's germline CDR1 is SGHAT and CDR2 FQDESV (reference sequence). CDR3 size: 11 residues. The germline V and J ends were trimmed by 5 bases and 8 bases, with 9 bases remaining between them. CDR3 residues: CASSLGTEAFF. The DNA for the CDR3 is TGTGCCAGCAGCCTCGGGACAGAAGCTTTCTTT.

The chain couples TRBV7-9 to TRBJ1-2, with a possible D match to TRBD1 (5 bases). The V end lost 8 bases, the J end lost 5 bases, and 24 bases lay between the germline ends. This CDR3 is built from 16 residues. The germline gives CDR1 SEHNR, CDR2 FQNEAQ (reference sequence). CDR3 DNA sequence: TGTGCCAGCCTATACGGCTCGGGGCACGGGGGTTATGGCTACACCTTC. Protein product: CASLYGSGHGGYGYTF. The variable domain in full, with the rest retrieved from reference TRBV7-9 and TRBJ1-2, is DTGVSQNPRHKITKRGQNVTFRCDPISEHNRLYWYRQTLGQGPEFLTYFQNEAQLEKSRLLSDRFSAERPKGSFSTLEIQRTEQGDSAMYLCASLYGSGHGGYGYTFGSGTRLTVV.

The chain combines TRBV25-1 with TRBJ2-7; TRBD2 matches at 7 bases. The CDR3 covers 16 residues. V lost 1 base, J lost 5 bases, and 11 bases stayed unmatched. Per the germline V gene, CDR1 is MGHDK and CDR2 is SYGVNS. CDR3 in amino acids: CASSESAKGGYHEQYF. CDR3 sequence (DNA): TGTGCCAGCAGTGAATCGGCAAAGGGAGGGTATCACGAGCAGTACTTC.

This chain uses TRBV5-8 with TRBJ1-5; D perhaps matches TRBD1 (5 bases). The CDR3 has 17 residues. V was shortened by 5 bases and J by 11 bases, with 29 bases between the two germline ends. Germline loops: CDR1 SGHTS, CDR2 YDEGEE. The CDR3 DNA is TGTGCCAGCAGGCAAGGAGGTCGGACACATCTTATCGGGACCCAGCATTTT. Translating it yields CASRQGGRTHLIGTQHF.

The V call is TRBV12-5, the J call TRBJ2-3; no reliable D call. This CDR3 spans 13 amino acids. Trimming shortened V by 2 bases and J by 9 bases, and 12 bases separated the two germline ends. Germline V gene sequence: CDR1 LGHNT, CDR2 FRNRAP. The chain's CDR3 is CASGLNFDETQYF. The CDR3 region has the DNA TGTGCTAGTGGTTTGAATTTTGACGAGACGCAGTATTTT.

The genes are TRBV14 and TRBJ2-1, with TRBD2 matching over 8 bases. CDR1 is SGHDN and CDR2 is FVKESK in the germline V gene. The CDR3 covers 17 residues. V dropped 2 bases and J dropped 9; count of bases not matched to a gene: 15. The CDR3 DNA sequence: TGTGCCAGCAGCCAAAAACCCGGGACTAGAAGGAGAAGTGAGCAGTTCTTC. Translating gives CASSQKPGTRRRSEQFF.

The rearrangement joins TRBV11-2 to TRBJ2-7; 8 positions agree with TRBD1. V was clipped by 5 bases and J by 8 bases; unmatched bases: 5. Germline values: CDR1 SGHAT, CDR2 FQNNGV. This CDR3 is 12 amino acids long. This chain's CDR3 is CASSKDRVQQYF. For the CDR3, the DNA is TGTGCCAGCAGCAAGGACAGGGTTCAGCAGTACTTC.

CDR3 in amino acids: CASSGTGANVLTF. The CDR3 DNA sequence: TGTGCCAGTAGTGGGACAGGGGCCAACGTCCTGACTTTC. The chain employs TRBV19 and TRBJ2-6; D possibly corresponds to TRBD1 (6 bases). With 5 bases removed from V and 4 bases from J, the gap between germline ends came to 6 bases. The germline gives CDR1 LNHDA, CDR2 SQIVND (reference sequence). The CDR3 sequence is 13 residues long.

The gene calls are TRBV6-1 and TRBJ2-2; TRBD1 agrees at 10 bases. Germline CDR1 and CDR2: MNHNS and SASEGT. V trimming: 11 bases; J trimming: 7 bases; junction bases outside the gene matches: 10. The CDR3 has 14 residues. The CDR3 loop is CAAVDRGHSGELFF. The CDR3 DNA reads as TGTGCCGCCGTAGACAGGGGGCATAGCGGGGAGCTGTTTTTT.

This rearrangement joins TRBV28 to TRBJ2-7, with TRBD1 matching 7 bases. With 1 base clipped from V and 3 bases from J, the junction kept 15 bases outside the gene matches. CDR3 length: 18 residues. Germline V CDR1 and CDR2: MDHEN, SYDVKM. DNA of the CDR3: TGTGCCAGCAGTTTATCCGCCCCACTGGACAGGACGTTCTACGAGCAGTACTTC. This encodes CASSLSAPLDRTFYEQYF.

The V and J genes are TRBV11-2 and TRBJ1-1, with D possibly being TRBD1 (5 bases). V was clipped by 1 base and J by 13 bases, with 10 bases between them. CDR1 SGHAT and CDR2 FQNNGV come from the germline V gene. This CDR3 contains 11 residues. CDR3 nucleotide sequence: TGTGCCAGCAGCTTAGGGGGGAGCGGTTTCTTT. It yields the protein CASSLGGSGFF. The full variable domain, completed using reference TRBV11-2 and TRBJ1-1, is EAGVAQSPRYKIIEKRQSVAFWCNPISGHATLYWYQQILGQGPKLLIQFQNNGVVDDSQLPKDRFSAERLKGVDSTLKIQPAKLEDSAVYLCASSLGGSGFFGQGTRLTVV.

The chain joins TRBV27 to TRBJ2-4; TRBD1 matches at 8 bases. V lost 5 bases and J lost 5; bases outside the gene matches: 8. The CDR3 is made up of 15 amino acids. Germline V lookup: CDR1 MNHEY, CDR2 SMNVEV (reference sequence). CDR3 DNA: TGTGCCAGCAGTACCGAGACAGGGGCGCAAAACATTCAGTACTTC. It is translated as CASSTETGAQNIQYF.

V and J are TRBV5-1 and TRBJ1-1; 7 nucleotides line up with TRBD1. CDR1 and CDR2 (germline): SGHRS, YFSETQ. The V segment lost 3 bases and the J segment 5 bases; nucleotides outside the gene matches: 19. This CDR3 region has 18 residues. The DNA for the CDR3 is TGCGCCAGCAGCTCCCCCCGGGAGACAGGGACCCTCCGAACTGAAGCTTTCTTT. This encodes CASSSPRETGTLRTEAFF.

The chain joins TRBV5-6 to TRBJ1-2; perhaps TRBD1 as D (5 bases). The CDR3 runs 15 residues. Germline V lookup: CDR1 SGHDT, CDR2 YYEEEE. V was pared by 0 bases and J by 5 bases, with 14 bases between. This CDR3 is CASSLVGDLKYGYTF. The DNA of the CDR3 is TGTGCCAGCAGCTTGGTGGGGGATCTTAAGTATGGCTACACCTTC.

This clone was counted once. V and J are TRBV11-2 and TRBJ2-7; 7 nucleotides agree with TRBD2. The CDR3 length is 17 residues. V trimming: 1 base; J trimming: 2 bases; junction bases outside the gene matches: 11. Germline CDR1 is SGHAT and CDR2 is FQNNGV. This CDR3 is CASSLARGGPWPYEQYF. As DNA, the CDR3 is TGTGCCAGCAGCTTAGCGCGGGGAGGGCCGTGGCCCTACGAGCAGTACTTC.

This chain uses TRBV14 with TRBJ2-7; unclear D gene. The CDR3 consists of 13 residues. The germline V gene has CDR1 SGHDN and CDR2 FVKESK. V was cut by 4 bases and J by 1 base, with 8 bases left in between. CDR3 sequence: CASSLLPSYEQYF. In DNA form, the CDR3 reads TGTGCCAGCAGCCTTCTCCCTTCCTACGAGCAGTACTTC.

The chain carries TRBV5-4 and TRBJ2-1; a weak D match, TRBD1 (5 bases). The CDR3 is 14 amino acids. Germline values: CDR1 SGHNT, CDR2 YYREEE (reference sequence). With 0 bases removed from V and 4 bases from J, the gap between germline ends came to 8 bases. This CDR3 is CASSLARQYNEQFF. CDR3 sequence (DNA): TGTGCCAGCAGCTTGGCCCGACAGTACAATGAGCAGTTCTTC.

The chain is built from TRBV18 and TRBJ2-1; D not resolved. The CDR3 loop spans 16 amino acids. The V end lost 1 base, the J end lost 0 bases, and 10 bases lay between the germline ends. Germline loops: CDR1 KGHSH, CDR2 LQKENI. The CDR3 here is CASSPLGLSSYNEQFF. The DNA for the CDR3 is TGTGCCAGCTCACCACTAGGCCTAAGCTCCTACAATGAGCAGTTCTTC.

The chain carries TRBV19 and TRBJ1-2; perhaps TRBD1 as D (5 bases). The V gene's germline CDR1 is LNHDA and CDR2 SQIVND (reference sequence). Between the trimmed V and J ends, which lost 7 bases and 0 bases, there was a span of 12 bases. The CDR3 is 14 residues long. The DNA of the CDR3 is TGTGCCAGTACCACTTGGGGGGCTAACTATGGCTACACCTTC. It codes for CASTTWGANYGYTF.

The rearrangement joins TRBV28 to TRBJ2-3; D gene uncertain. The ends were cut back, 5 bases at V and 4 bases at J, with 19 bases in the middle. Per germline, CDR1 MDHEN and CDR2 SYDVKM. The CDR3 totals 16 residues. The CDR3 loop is CASSTVLRGVADTQYF. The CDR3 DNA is TGTGCCAGCAGTACCGTACTGCGTGGTGTGGCAGATACGCAGTATTTT. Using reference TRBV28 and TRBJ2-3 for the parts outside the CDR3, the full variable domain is DVKVTQSSRYLVKRTGEKVFLECVQDMDHENMFWYRQDPGLGLRLIYFSYDVKMKEKGDIPEGYSVSREKKERFSLILESASTNQTSMYLCASSTVLRGVADTQYFGPGTRLTVL.

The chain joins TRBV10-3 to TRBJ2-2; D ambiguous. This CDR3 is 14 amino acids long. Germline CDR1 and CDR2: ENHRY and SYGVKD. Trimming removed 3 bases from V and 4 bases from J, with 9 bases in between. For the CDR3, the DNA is TGTGCCATCAGTGAAGAACAGCGCACCGGGGAGCTGTTTTTT. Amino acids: CAISEEQRTGELFF.

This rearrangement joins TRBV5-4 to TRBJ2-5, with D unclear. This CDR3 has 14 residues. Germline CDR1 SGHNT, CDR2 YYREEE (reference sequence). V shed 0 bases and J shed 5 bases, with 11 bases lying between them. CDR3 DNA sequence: TGTGCCAGCAGCTTGGACGGCAGTTGGGAGACCCAGTACTTC. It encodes CASSLDGSWETQYF.

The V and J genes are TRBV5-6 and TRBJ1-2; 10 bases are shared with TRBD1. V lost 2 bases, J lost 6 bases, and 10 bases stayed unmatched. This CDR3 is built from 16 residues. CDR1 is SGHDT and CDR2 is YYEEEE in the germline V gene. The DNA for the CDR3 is TGTGCCAGCAGCTTTCACCGGGACAGGGGTAAGGATGGCTACACCTTC. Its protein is CASSFHRDRGKDGYTF. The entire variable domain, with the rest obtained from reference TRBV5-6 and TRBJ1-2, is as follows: DAGVTQSPTHLIKTRGQQVTLRCSPKSGHDTVSWYQQALGQGPQFIFQYYEEEERQRGNFPDRFSGHQFPNYSSELNVNALLLGDSALYLCASSFHRDRGKDGYTFGSGTRLTVV.